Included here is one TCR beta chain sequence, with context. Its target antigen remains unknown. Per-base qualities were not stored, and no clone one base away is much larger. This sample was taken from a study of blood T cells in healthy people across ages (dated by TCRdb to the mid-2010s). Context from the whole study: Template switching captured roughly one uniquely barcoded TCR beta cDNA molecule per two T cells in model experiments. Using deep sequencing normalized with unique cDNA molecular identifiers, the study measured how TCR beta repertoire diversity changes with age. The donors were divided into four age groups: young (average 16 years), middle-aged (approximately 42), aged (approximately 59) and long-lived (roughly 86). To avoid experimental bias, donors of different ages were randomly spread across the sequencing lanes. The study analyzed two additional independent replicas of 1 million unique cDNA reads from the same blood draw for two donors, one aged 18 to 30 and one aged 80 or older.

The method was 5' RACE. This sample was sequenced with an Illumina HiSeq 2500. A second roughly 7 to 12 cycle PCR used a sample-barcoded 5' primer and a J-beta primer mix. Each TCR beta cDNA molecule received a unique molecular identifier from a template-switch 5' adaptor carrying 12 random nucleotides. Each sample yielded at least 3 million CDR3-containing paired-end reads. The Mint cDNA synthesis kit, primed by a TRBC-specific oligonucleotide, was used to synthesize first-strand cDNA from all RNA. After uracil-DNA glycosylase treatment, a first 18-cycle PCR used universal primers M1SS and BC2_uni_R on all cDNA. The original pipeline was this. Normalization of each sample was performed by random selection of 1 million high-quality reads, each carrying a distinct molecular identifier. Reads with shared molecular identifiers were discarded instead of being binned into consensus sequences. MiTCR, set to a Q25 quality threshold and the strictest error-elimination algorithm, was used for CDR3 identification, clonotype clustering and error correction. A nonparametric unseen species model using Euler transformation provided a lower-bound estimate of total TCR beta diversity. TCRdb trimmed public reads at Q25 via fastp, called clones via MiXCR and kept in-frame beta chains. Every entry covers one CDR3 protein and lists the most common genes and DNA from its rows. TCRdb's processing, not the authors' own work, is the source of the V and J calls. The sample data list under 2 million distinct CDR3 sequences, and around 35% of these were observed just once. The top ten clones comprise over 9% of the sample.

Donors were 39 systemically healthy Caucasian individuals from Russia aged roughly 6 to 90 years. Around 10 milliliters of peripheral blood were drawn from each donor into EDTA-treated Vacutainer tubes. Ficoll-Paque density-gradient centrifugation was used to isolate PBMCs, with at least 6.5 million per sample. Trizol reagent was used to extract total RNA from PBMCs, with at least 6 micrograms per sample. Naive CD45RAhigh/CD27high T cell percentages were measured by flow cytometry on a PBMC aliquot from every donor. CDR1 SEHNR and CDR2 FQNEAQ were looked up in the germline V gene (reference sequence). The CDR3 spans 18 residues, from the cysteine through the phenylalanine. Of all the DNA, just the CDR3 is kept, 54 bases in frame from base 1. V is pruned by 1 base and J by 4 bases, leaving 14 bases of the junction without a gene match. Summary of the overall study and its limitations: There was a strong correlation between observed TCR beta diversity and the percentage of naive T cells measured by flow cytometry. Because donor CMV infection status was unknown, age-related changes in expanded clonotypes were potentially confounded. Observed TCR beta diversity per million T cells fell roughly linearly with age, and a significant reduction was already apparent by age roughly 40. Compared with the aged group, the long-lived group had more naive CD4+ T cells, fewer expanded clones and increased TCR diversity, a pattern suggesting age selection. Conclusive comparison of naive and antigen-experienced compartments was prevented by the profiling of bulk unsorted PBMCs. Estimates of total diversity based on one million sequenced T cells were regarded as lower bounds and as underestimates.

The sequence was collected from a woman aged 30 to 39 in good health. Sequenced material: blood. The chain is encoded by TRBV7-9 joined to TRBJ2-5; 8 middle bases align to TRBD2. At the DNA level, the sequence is TGTGCCAGCAGCTTAGTCCCGAGGGCGCGGGGGGCTGGAGAGACCCAGTACTTC. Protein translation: CASSLVPRARGAGETQYF.